This note documents a single T cell receptor beta chain sequence. The CDR3 runs 16 residues. V lost 2 bases, J lost 2 bases, and 13 bases lay in between. Germline V CDR1 and CDR2: SGDLS, YYNGEE. This entry comes from a study of blood T cell repertoires in COVID-19. Turning to the study itself: Nucleic acid was either cDNA or gDNA, and it came from T cells, B-cell-depleted T cells, or PBMCs.

As processed by the authors: By means of reference gene primer amplification, nucleated cell counts were estimated. Sequencing was performed with immunoSEQ multiplex PCR; in TCRdb, only in-frame clones are kept and a portion is missing. That table gives V, J and clone size, and the DNA gave D and trimming. This sample has some 150,000 clones; around four fifths occur once, and the top ten carry roughly 4.4%. Material: peripheral blood. This chain connects TRBV9 to TRBJ2-2, with D perhaps matching TRBD1 (6 bases). The receptor comes from a human donor in a cohort sampled during active COVID-19. CDR3 sequence reads: CASSVDSWANTGELFF. The CDR3 coding sequence is TGTGCCAGCAGCGTGGACAGCTGGGCCAACACCGGGGAGCTGTTTTTT. Full variable domain (rest looked up from reference TRBV9 and TRBJ2-2): DSGVTQTPKHLITATGQRVTLRCSPRSGDLSVYWYQQSLDQGLQFLIQYYNGEERAKGNILERFSAQQFPDLHSELNLSSLELGDSALYFCASSVDSWANTGELFFGEGSRLTVL.